The next 26 T cell receptor beta chains were all read from a single sample in a study of CD8+ T cells in alopecia areata. Cells from pooled cutaneous lymph nodes were sorted by CD4, CD8alpha, NKG2D, NKG2ACE and other markers. Extracted from the samples, RNA was reverse transcribed into cDNA to serve as the sequencing template. TCRdb's table, derived via immunoSEQ multiplex PCR, lists solely in-frame clones and lacks some. Altogether around 290,000 clones were found in the sample, and no singletons occur. Sequenced input: CD4+ T cells sorted from a lymph node. These receptors were taken from a C3H/HeJ mouse with alopecia areata. Mouse MHC haplotype: H2-k.

On this clone itself: Any gene name here is a mouse gene name. The read halts 4 residues ahead of the CDR3 end, with the missing end drawn from the germline J gene. Other DNA sequences of this sample code for an identical CDR3. The rearrangement uses TRBV29 and TRBJ1-2, with 8 bases aligning to TRBD1. Germline V gene data show CDR1 as MSHET and CDR2 as SYDVDS. The CDR3 contains 14 residues. Germline trimming cut 4 bases from V and 4 bases from J; bases unmatched to any gene: 5. CDR3 residues: CASSSGGAGSDYTF. The DNA read from the CDR3 is TGTGCTAGCAGTTCAGGGGGCGCAGGCTCC.

This clone has more than one count but fewer than ten. Mouse names are used for the genes. The read ends 4 residues before the CDR3 terminus; that terminus is restored from the germline J gene. The chain employs TRBV1 and TRBJ2-7; 7 nucleotides agree with TRBD2. Germline V gene sequence: CDR1 NSQYPW, CDR2 LRSPGD (reference sequence). V shed 0 bases, J shed 0 bases, and the junction held 5 bases outside the gene matches. This CDR3 contains 16 residues. The part of the CDR3 DNA that was read is TGCACCTGCAGTGCAGATCCCCTGGGGGACTCCTAT. It is translated as CTCSADPLGDSY. The whole CDR3 sequence reads CTCSADPLGDSYEQYF. The whole variable domain, remainder taken from reference TRBV1 and TRBJ2-7, is VTLLEQNPRWRLVPRGQAVNLRCILKNSQYPWMSWYQQDLQKQLQWLFTLRSPGDKEVKSLPGADYLATRVTDTELRLQVANMSQGRTLYCTCSADPLGDSYEQYFGPGTRLTVL.

This clone has just a few counts. Genes and germline come from the mouse. The same CDR3 arises from other DNA sequences in this sample as well. CDR3 DNA (partial): TGTGCCAGCAGTGATGTAGGGGGGGGGAGTGCAGAA. Protein product: CASSDVGGGSAE. The CDR3, in full, reads CASSDVGGGSAETLYF. The chain couples TRBV13-1 to TRBJ2-3; possible D gene TRBD2, 7 bases. From the germline J gene comes the end of the CDR3, since the read stops 4 residues before it. The V gene lost 0 bases and the J gene lost 0 bases, with 11 bases spanning the gap. The germline CDR1 and CDR2 sequences are NSHNY and SYGAGN. The CDR3 covers 16 residues.

This clone was found a few times. Mouse gene names and germline throughout. Read coverage stops 4 residues before the CDR3 terminus; the germline J gene supplies the remainder. J is TRBJ2-2 and V is TRBV13-3; 7 bases map to TRBD1. V lost 0 bases and J lost 2; bases outside the gene matches: 4. Germline V gene lookup returns CDR1 NNHDY and CDR2 SYVADS. This CDR3 is built from 16 residues. The CDR3: CASSDALTGNTGQLYF. CDR3 DNA, as far as it was read: TGTGCCAGCAGTGATGCCCTGACAGGGAACACCGGG.

This clone was counted between two and nine times. Genes here carry mouse names. The read stops 4 residues short of the end of the CDR3; the missing end is completed from the germline J gene. This chain links TRBV1 with TRBJ2-1; 8 positions match TRBD2. The CDR3 runs 15 residues. Per germline, CDR1 NSQYPW and CDR2 LRSPGD (reference sequence). CDR3 protein: CTCSAGGGRRAEQFF. The DNA read from the CDR3 is TGCACCTGCAGTGCAGGGGGGGGGCGCCGGGCT.

Notes on this clone: This may be a read error, as it is one base from a much larger clone. The gene names given are mouse names. From the germline J gene comes the end of the CDR3, since the read stops 4 residues before it. J is TRBJ2-5 and V is TRBV13-1, with D perhaps matching TRBD1 (6 bases). V gave up 3 bases and J gave up 2 bases, with 10 bases separating them. The germline V gene encodes CDR1 NSHNY and CDR2 SYGAGN. The CDR3 spans 14 residues. Incomplete CDR3 DNA: TGTGCCAGCAGTGTCCGGGACACCCAAGAC. Encoded protein: CASSVRDTQD. The whole CDR3 sequence reads CASSVRDTQDTQYF.

This clone appeared a few times. Mouse gene names and germline throughout. The read falls 4 residues short of the CDR3 end, and the missing part is taken from the germline J gene. J is TRBJ2-3 and V is TRBV31; 8 bases fit TRBD2. The CDR3 totals 14 residues. The trim removed 3 bases at V and 3 bases at J, leaving 5 bases unmatched. Germline CDR1 GKSSPN, CDR2 SITVG. The chain's CDR3 is CAWRNGGAAETLYF. The sequenced part of the CDR3 DNA is TGTGCCTGGAGGAACGGGGGGGCCGCAGAA.

This clone was counted a few times. The gene names given are mouse names. From the germline J gene comes the end of the CDR3, since the read stops 4 residues before it. The V and J genes are TRBV19 and TRBJ2-7, with 11 bases lining up with TRBD2. The CDR3 is made up of 15 amino acids. V gave up 2 bases and J gave up 2 bases; unmatched junction bases: 3. Germline lookup yields CDR1 FNHDT and CDR2 SITEND (reference sequence). The CDR3 here is CASSIPDWGAYEQYF. The DNA read from the CDR3 is TGTGCCAGCAGTATCCCGGACTGGGGGGCCTAT.

This clone was picked up many times. Gene names and germline match the mouse. The read halts 4 residues ahead of the CDR3 end, with the missing end drawn from the germline J gene. V is TRBV16 and J is TRBJ2-5, with 9 bases fitting TRBD2. This CDR3 contains 15 residues. CDR1 and CDR2 from the germline V gene are SGHSA and FRNQAP. V was pared by 1 base and J by 1 base, with 0 bases of the junction left unmatched. CDR3 residues: CASSLAGGDQDTQYF. The DNA read from the CDR3 is TGTGCAAGCAGCTTAGCTGGGGGGGACCAAGAC. The full variable domain, rest sourced from reference TRBV16 and TRBJ2-5, is NAGVIQTPRHKVTGKGQEATLWCEPISGHSAVFWYRQTIVQGLEFLTYFRNQAPIDDSGMPKERFSAQMPNQSHSTLKIQSTQPQDSAVYLCASSLAGGDQDTQYFGPGTRLLVL.

This clone was found a few times. Genes and germline come from the mouse. CDR3 protein: CASSQEVKTNTEVFF. CDR3 DNA, as far as it was read: TGTGCCAGCAGCCAAGAGGTCAAAACAAACACA. The chain is built from TRBV5 and TRBJ1-1; D not resolved. The sequence runs out 4 residues before the end of the CDR3; the remainder is reconstructed from the germline J gene. Germline V gene data show CDR1 as LGHNA and CDR2 as YNLKQL (reference sequence). There are 15 residues in the CDR3. Between the trimmed V and J ends, which lost 0 bases and 0 bases, there was a span of 8 bases.

This clone was seen only a few times. The gene names given are mouse names. The read ends 4 residues shy of where the CDR3 ends; the end is completed using the germline J gene. The V gene is TRBV13-1, the J gene TRBJ1-2; 7 nucleotides line up with TRBD1. J lost 3 bases, V lost 4 bases, and 6 bases had no gene match. This CDR3 has 14 residues. Looked up from germline, CDR1 is NSHNY and CDR2 is SYGAGN. CDR3 sequence reads: CASSKYRGDSDYTF. The CDR3 DNA, read in part, is TGTGCCAGCAGTAAATACAGGGGAGACTCC.

Turning to this clone: The germline and genes are mouse ones. The CDR3 end lies 4 residues beyond the end of the read and is filled in from the germline J gene. Additional DNA sequences in this sample encode the identical CDR3. This rearrangement joins TRBV17 to TRBJ2-3; D remains unclear. The CDR3 spans 13 residues. The germline V gene encodes CDR1 MNHDT and CDR2 YYDKIL. V was pared by 0 bases and J by 3 bases, with 4 bases between. The sequenced part of the CDR3 DNA is TGTGCTAGCAGTAGAGACAGAGCAGAA. Translation: CASSRDRAE. In full, the CDR3 reads CASSRDRAETLYF.

A word on this clone: The gene names here belong to mouse. Sequencing ends 4 residues short of the CDR3 end; the germline J gene provides the rest. The chain is built from TRBV13-1 and TRBJ2-3, with 10 bases aligning to TRBD2. The length of the CDR3 is 16 residues. V shed 3 bases and J 4 bases; nucleotides not matched to a gene: 8. Germline values: CDR1 NSHNY, CDR2 SYGAGN. The CDR3 sequence: CASSGRLGGRSETLYF. The sequenced CDR3 bases are TGTGCCAGCAGTGGTCGCCTGGGGGGGCGCTCAGAA.

As to this clone: Gene names are the mouse ones. The missing CDR3 end, 4 residues past where the read stops, is filled in from the germline J gene. Other nucleotide sequences in the sample specify the same CDR3. The V call is TRBV1, the J call TRBJ2-1, with 8 bases matching TRBD2. Germline V gene sequence: CDR1 NSQYPW, CDR2 LRSPGD (reference sequence). CDR3 size: 15 residues. V lost 2 bases to trimming and J lost 2 bases; unmatched junction nucleotides: 2. This CDR3 is CTCSAQTGDYAEQFF. The part of the CDR3 DNA that was read is TGCACCTGCAGTGCACAGACTGGGGACTATGCT.

There are a few counts of this clone. Gene names and germline match the mouse. The DNA ends 4 residues before the CDR3 does, and the rest of the CDR3 is filled in from the germline J gene. V and J are TRBV31 and TRBJ2-3, with D possibly being TRBD2 (6 bases). CDR3 length: 15 amino acids. Trimming removed 0 bases from V and 0 bases from J, with 10 bases in between. CDR1 and CDR2 from the germline V gene are GKSSPN and SITVG. The part of the CDR3 DNA that was read is TGTGCCTGGAGTCTAATTGGGGGTAGTGCAGAA. Amino acids: CAWSLIGGSAE. The CDR3, in full, reads CAWSLIGGSAETLYF.

This clone has just a few counts. Mouse germline and gene names are used. The sequence runs out 4 residues before the end of the CDR3; the remainder is reconstructed from the germline J gene. This chain links TRBV13-1 with TRBJ1-2; tentatively, D is TRBD1 (5 bases). This CDR3 spans 14 amino acids. CDR1 is NSHNY and CDR2 is SYGAGN in the germline V gene. V lost 1 base to trimming and J lost 0 bases, with 7 bases between them. The DNA read from the CDR3 is TGTGCCAGCAGTGATCAACAGGCAAACTCC. It is translated as CASSDQQANS. From start to end, the CDR3 is CASSDQQANSDYTF.

About this clone: Gene names are the mouse ones. CDR3 residues: CTCSAPSTEVFF. The CDR3 bases that were read are TGCACCTGCAGTGCCCCCTCGACA. The chain has TRBV1 and TRBJ1-1, with D unclear. The CDR3 end is not reached by the read, which stops 4 residues before it; the germline J gene fills it in. Germline CDR1 reads NSQYPW; CDR2 reads LRSPGD (reference sequence). The CDR3 is made up of 12 amino acids.

With regard to this clone: Genes here carry mouse names. Read data end 4 residues before the CDR3 end; the end is taken from the germline J gene. Other nucleotide sequences from this sample produce the same CDR3. This sequence joins TRBV13-3 and TRBJ2-1, with 7 positions matching TRBD1. V lost 5 bases to trimming and J lost 4 bases; unmatched junction nucleotides: 3. The CDR3 has 13 residues. CDR1 and CDR2 from the germline V gene are NNHDY and SYVADS. This CDR3 is CASSRDSYAEQFF. The sequenced CDR3 bases are TGTGCCAGCAGCCGGGACAGTTATGCT.

Remarks on this clone: Genes here carry mouse names. The CDR3 end falls 4 residues outside the read, so it is completed with the germline J gene. The genes are TRBV19 and TRBJ2-3, with 8 bases lining up with TRBD1. The CDR3 runs to 15 residues. The V and J ends lost 6 bases and 0 bases, in that order; junction bases with no gene match: 6. The germline CDR1 and CDR2 sequences are FNHDT and SITEND (reference sequence). The CDR3 sequence: CASTRQGSSAETLYF. Partial CDR3 DNA: TGTGCCAGCACCAGACAGGGGTCTAGTGCAGAA.

A few counts support this clone. Each gene name is a mouse one. The read ends 4 residues before the CDR3 terminus; that terminus is restored from the germline J gene. This specimen includes other DNA sequences encoding the same CDR3. This sequence joins TRBV13-1 and TRBJ2-1; TRBD2 agrees at 7 bases. The CDR3 runs to 14 residues. Looked up from germline, CDR1 is NSHNY and CDR2 is SYGAGN. Losses at the gene ends were 3 bases for V and 3 bases for J; bases not matched to a gene: 3. CDR3 protein: CASSAGGGYAEQFF. The CDR3 bases that were read are TGTGCCAGCAGTGCCGGGGGGGGCTATGCT.

This clone turned up a few times. All gene names here are mouse names. The read falls 4 residues short of the CDR3 end, and the missing part is taken from the germline J gene. V gene TRBV29 combines with J gene TRBJ1-2; 11 positions match TRBD1. The J segment lost 3 bases and the V segment lost 6 bases, leaving 6 bases of the junction unmatched. The length of the CDR3 is 15 residues. Looked up from germline, CDR1 is MSHET and CDR2 is SYDVDS. Incomplete CDR3 DNA: TGTGCTAGCAGAGGGGACAGGGGGAGGTACTCC. It translates to CASRGDRGRYS. The whole CDR3 reads CASRGDRGRYSDYTF.

On this clone itself: Here the gene names and germline are mouse. The read ends 3 residues early relative to the CDR3; the germline J gene fills the gap. This rearrangement joins TRBV13-3 to TRBJ1-6; D not certain. TRBJ1-6 counts as an open reading frame of uncertain function. Trimming left V 2 bases short and J 0 bases short, with 6 bases between. The CDR3 spans 15 residues. CDR1 and CDR2 (germline): NNHDY, SYVADS. The covered CDR3 bases are TGTGCCAGCAGTGACAGGATTTCCTATAATTCGCCC. This translates into CASSDRISYNSP. The whole CDR3 protein is CASSDRISYNSPLYF.

This clone showed up just a few times. Any gene name here is a mouse gene name. The read is 4 residues too short to cover the CDR3 end, so that end is filled in from the germline J gene. V and J are TRBV31 and TRBJ2-7; maybe TRBD2 (6 bases). The CDR3 sequence is 13 residues long. Germline CDR1 GKSSPN, CDR2 SITVG. The part of the CDR3 DNA that was read is TGTGCCTGGAGCCCGGGACTCCCTTAT. This sequence encodes CAWSPGLPY. The full CDR3 sequence reads CAWSPGLPYEQYF.

This clone was observed a few times. Gene names are the mouse ones. The read stops 4 residues short of the end of the CDR3; the missing end is completed from the germline J gene. The chain links TRBV13-3 to TRBJ2-5; D ambiguous. Trimming cost V 1 base and J 0 bases, with 9 bases left between them. The CDR3 covers 15 residues. The germline V gene has CDR1 NNHDY and CDR2 SYVADS. The CDR3: CASSDHKNNQDTQYF. The CDR3 bases that were read are TGTGCCAGCAGTGATCACAAAAATAACCAAGAC.

In regard to this clone: All gene names here are mouse names. The read stops 4 residues short of the end of the CDR3; the missing end is completed from the germline J gene. The chain has TRBV13-1 and TRBJ2-3; no definite D call. Trimming took off 4 bases at V and 2 bases at J, with 11 bases between the two ends. This CDR3 region has 14 residues. Germline loops: CDR1 NSHNY, CDR2 SYGAGN. The CDR3 sequence is CASSPPTNAETLYF. Partial CDR3 DNA: TGTGCCAGCAGTCCCCCGACAAATGCAGAA.

This clone was found a few times. A much larger clone differs from this one at a single base, so this may be a read error. Mouse names are used for the genes. The read halts 4 residues ahead of the CDR3 end, with the missing end drawn from the germline J gene. The rearrangement joins TRBV13-1 to TRBJ1-1; the D gene is possibly TRBD1 (5 bases). The CDR3 consists of 14 residues. Trimming cost V 3 bases and J 0 bases, with 9 bases left between them. Germline assignment: CDR1 NSHNY and CDR2 SYGAGN. The DNA read from the CDR3 is TGTGCCAGCAGTGGGACAACTGCAAACACA. Translated: CASSGTTANT. The whole CDR3 sequence reads CASSGTTANTEVFF.